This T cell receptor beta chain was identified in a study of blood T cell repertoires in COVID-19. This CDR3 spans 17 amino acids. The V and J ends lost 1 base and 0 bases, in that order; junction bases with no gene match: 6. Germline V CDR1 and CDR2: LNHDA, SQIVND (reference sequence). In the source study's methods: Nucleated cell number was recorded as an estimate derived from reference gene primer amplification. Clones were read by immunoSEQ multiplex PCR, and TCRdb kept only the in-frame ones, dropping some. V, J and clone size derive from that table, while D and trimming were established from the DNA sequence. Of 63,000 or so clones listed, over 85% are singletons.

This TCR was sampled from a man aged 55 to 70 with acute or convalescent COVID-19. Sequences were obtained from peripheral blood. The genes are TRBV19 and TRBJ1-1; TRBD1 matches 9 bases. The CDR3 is CASSIGGDRDMNTEAFF. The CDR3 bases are TGTGCCAGTAGTATAGGCGGGGACAGGGACATGAACACTGAAGCTTTCTTT.